The 27 T cell receptor beta chains below were found in one sample sequenced in a study of T cells in localized non-small cell lung cancer. Data came from immunoSEQ multiplex PCR; TCRdb stores just in-frame clones and leaves some out. Of a few thousand clones listed, 40% to 50% are singletons. Sequencing was performed on lung tumor tissue, taken before any cancer treatment. These TCRs come from a man aged 40-75 years with stage I lung adenocarcinoma.

A single count supports this clone. V is TRBV15 and J is TRBJ1-4; 7 bases map to TRBD1. With V trimmed by 2 bases and J by 5 bases, 2 bases remained unmatched. Germline lookup yields CDR1 LNHNV and CDR2 YYDKDF (reference sequence). The CDR3 covers 14 residues. The CDR3 reads CATSRQTGNEKLFF. CDR3 nucleotides: TGTGCCACCAGCAGACAGACAGGGAATGAAAAACTGTTTTTT. The full variable domain, with the rest looked up from reference TRBV15 and TRBJ1-4, is DAMVIQNPRYQVTQFGKPVTLSCSQTLNHNVMYWYQQKSSQAPKLLFHYYDKDFNNEADTPDNFQSRRPNTSFCFLDIRSPGLGDTAMYLCATSRQTGNEKLFFGSGTQLSVL.

V is TRBV11-3 and J is TRBJ1-2; 8 nucleotides line up with TRBD1. The V and J ends lost 2 bases and 6 bases, in that order; junction bases with no gene match: 11. The CDR3 spans 16 residues. CDR1 and CDR2 (germline): SGHNT, YENEEA. CDR3 nucleotide sequence: TGTGCCAGCAGCTTACAGCAGGGGGCAGGAGGGGATGGCTACACCTTC. Its protein is CASSLQQGAGGDGYTF.

This clone was recorded only once. The V and J genes are TRBV29-1 and TRBJ1-2; a possible D gene is TRBD1 (6 bases). This CDR3 contains 14 residues. Germline loops: CDR1 SQVTM, CDR2 ANQGSEA. Deletions cut 0 bases from V and 8 bases from J, with 16 bases between. The CDR3 is CSVEDPTEGEGYTF. The CDR3 region has the DNA TGCAGCGTTGAAGACCCTACAGAGGGGGAGGGCTACACCTTC.

This clone showed up just a few times. The V call is TRBV11-1, the J call TRBJ2-7; TRBD2 agrees at 12 bases. Germline lookup yields CDR1 SGHAT and CDR2 FQDESV (reference sequence). V trimming: 2 bases; J trimming: 1 base; junction bases outside the gene matches: 3. The CDR3 has 16 amino acids. The chain's CDR3 is CASSLYTSGGSYEQYF. The CDR3 DNA sequence: TGTGCCAGCAGCTTATATACTAGCGGGGGGTCCTACGAGCAGTACTTC.

On this clone: This sample includes further DNA sequences coding for the same CDR3. V and J are TRBV19 and TRBJ1-2; D uncertain. V was clipped by 1 base and J by 8 bases, with 8 bases between them. Germline V gene lookup returns CDR1 LNHDA and CDR2 SQIVND (reference sequence). The CDR3 covers 12 residues. As DNA, the CDR3 is TGTGCCAGTAGTATAGTGGGGAGCGGCTACACCTTC. Amino acids: CASSIVGSGYTF. The full variable domain, its missing parts supplied by reference TRBV19 and TRBJ1-2, is DGGITQSPKYLFRKEGQNVTLSCEQNLNHDAMYWYRQDPGQGLRLIYYSQIVNDFQKGDIAEGYSVSREKKESFPLTVTSAQKNPTAFYLCASSIVGSGYTFGSGTRLTVV.

This rearrangement joins TRBV11-3 to TRBJ1-2, with TRBD1 matching over 8 bases. J was trimmed by 5 bases and V by 5 bases; bases with no gene match: 10. Germline V gene lookup returns CDR1 SGHNT and CDR2 YENEEA. The CDR3 runs 15 residues. The CDR3 sequence is CASSQTSRGLYGYTF. In DNA, the CDR3 is TGTGCCAGCAGCCAGACTAGCAGGGGGCTGTATGGCTACACCTTC.

This sequence joins TRBV6-8 and TRBJ1-6, with D tentatively TRBD1 (5 bases). The V and J ends lost 6 bases and 9 bases respectively, with 18 bases between them. The CDR3 is made up of 15 amino acids. Germline lookup yields CDR1 MNHGY and CDR2 SAAAGT. In nucleotides, the CDR3 is TGTGCCAGCAGGGCACCCCGGGGGGATTTTTCACCCCTCCACTTT. Protein product: CASRAPRGDFSPLHF.

This clone was recorded a few times. The gene calls are TRBV28 and TRBJ2-5, with 9 bases lining up with TRBD2. CDR3 length equals 12 residues. Germline CDR1 MDHEN, CDR2 SYDVKM. Trimming removed 10 bases from V and 3 bases from J; junction bases left unmatched: 3. The chain's CDR3 is CATLAGEETQYF. CDR3 in DNA: TGTGCCACACTAGCGGGCGAAGAGACCCAGTACTTC.

The count of this clone is one. The rearrangement joins TRBV19 to TRBJ2-2; D is perhaps TRBD1 (6 bases). The CDR3 totals 17 residues. Germline-derived CDR1 and CDR2 are LNHDA and SQIVND (reference sequence). V dropped 6 bases and J dropped 5 bases, with 22 bases sitting between them. The CDR3 is CASRLPSGARVTGELFF. CDR3 sequence (DNA): TGTGCCAGTAGGCTACCATCAGGGGCTAGGGTTACCGGGGAGCTGTTTTTT.

V gene TRBV25-1 combines with J gene TRBJ2-7; D may be TRBD1 (6 bases). Germline V lookup: CDR1 MGHDK, CDR2 SYGVNS. This CDR3 spans 12 amino acids. The V and J ends lost 7 bases and 2 bases respectively, with 9 bases between them. CDR3 in DNA: TGTGCCAGCAAGGGGGAAACCTACGAGCAGTACTTC. Translation gives CASKGETYEQYF.

This chain uses TRBV30 with TRBJ1-1; D call uncertain. V gave up 3 bases and J gave up 1 base, with 6 bases separating them. The CDR3 is 12 amino acids. Germline CDR1 and CDR2: GTSNPN and SVGIG (reference sequence). The CDR3 region has the DNA TGTGCCTGGAGCCAACCGAACACTGAAGCTTTCTTT. This encodes CAWSQPNTEAFF.

The V gene is TRBV10-2, the J gene TRBJ2-5, with TRBD2 identical over 9 bases. With V trimmed by 6 bases and J by 4 bases, 3 bases remained unmatched. The CDR3 is 13 residues long. Germline CDR1 and CDR2: WSHSY and SAAADI. In DNA, the CDR3 is TGCGCCAGCAGCGGGACTAGCTTAGAGACCCAGTACTTC. Translation gives CASSGTSLETQYF.

J is TRBJ1-1 and V is TRBV5-1; perhaps TRBD1 as D (5 bases). V shed 5 bases and J shed 1 base, with 12 bases lying between them. The CDR3 runs 14 residues. CDR1 and CDR2 from the germline V gene are SGHRS and YFSETQ. The chain's CDR3 is CASRWTGGNTEAFF. The DNA for the CDR3 is TGCGCCAGCAGGTGGACGGGGGGGAACACTGAAGCTTTCTTT.

This clone was recorded once. J is TRBJ2-2 and V is TRBV18; 14 bases are shared with TRBD2. Germline V gene data show CDR1 as KGHSH and CDR2 as LQKENI. CDR3 length: 17 residues. The V segment lost 6 bases and the J segment 6 bases; nucleotides outside the gene matches: 9. This CDR3 reads CASSGLAGGSSSGELFF. The CDR3 coding sequence is TGTGCCAGCTCTGGACTAGCGGGAGGTAGTTCATCCGGGGAGCTGTTTTTT.

Sample share makes this clone medium-sized. The V call is TRBV28, the J call TRBJ2-3, with D perhaps TRBD2 (6 bases). The CDR3 runs to 15 residues. Trimming pared 2 bases from V and 7 bases from J, leaving 16 bases between. CDR1 and CDR2 from the germline V gene are MDHEN and SYDVKM. The CDR3 sequence is CASSLLGGDLYTQYF. CDR3 nucleotides: TGTGCCAGCAGTTTACTGGGGGGTGACCTTTATACGCAGTATTTT.

The gene calls are TRBV6-9 and TRBJ2-5; 10 nucleotides line up with TRBD2. Looked up from germline, CDR1 is MNHGY and CDR2 is SVAAGI. The CDR3 is 16 residues long. V shed 7 bases and J 2 bases; nucleotides not matched to a gene: 10. The DNA of the CDR3 is TGTGCCAGCAAAACCCGGACTAGCGGATTTCAAGAGACCCAGTACTTC. This translates into CASKTRTSGFQETQYF.

This clone was seen only a few times. The genes are TRBV6-8 and TRBJ2-7; D call uncertain. Germline CDR1 reads MNHGY; CDR2 reads SAAAGT. CDR3 length: 13 residues. V was cut by 4 bases and J by 3 bases, with 10 bases left in between. CDR3 region: CASSLPDLYEQYF. DNA for the CDR3: TGTGCCAGCAGTTTACCGGACCTCTACGAGCAGTACTTC.

The V and J genes are TRBV6-8 and TRBJ2-3; D is perhaps TRBD1 (6 bases). The CDR3 covers 18 residues. CDR1 and CDR2 (germline): MNHGY, SAAAGT. Trimming cost V 5 bases and J 2 bases, with 23 bases left between them. DNA for the CDR3: TGTGCCAGCAGTCAGGGCGTCCAAGCTACAGGGATCACAGATACGCAGTATTTT. Its protein product is CASSQGVQATGITDTQYF.

V gene TRBV18 combines with J gene TRBJ2-7; no firm D call. The CDR3 is made up of 14 amino acids. Trimming took off 3 bases at V and 2 bases at J, with 11 bases between the two ends. The germline gives CDR1 KGHSH, CDR2 LQKENI. In DNA form, the CDR3 reads TGTGCCAGCTCACCCCCGTCGATGACCTACGAGCAGTACTTC. It specifies CASSPPSMTYEQYF.

There are a few counts of this clone. The CDR3 is CASSYEGDTDTQYF. The CDR3 nucleotides read TGTGCCAGCAGTTACGAGGGGGACACAGATACGCAGTATTTT. The chain combines TRBV6-8 with TRBJ2-3; a possible D gene is TRBD1 (6 bases). Germline V lookup: CDR1 MNHGY, CDR2 SAAAGT. Trimming removed 2 bases from V and 2 bases from J, with 8 bases in between. CDR3 length: 14 residues.

The rearrangement links TRBV18 to TRBJ2-3; tentatively, D is TRBD2 (5 bases). In germline, CDR1 is KGHSH, CDR2 LQKENI. The CDR3 is made up of 16 amino acids. With 2 bases removed from V and 5 bases from J, the gap between germline ends came to 17 bases. CDR3 amino acids: CASSPSLAARRDTQYF. The CDR3 DNA reads as TGTGCCAGCTCACCATCCCTAGCAGCGAGACGAGATACGCAGTATTTT.

This chain uses TRBV11-3 with TRBJ2-7, with D perhaps given as TRBD1 or TRBD2 (6 bases each). This CDR3 contains 14 residues. Germline V gene sequence: CDR1 SGHNT, CDR2 YENEEA. Deletions cut 6 bases from V and 0 bases from J, with 12 bases between. The CDR3 sequence is CASRLTGASYEQYF. CDR3 sequence (DNA): TGTGCCAGCAGGTTGACGGGGGCCTCCTACGAGCAGTACTTC.

By its share, this clone is medium-sized (0.01 to 0.1%). The chain joins TRBV11-3 to TRBJ1-2, with 10 positions matching TRBD1. The CDR3 consists of 17 residues. The junction had 16 bases not matched to a gene; V was cut back by 2 bases and J by 10 bases. The germline V gene has CDR1 SGHNT and CDR2 YENEEA. As DNA, the CDR3 is TGTGCCAGCAGCTTATCTCTTTCCCCCGGGACAGGGGTCGACTACACCTTC. Protein product: CASSLSLSPGTGVDYTF. The whole variable domain, filled in from reference TRBV11-3 and TRBJ1-2, reads EAGVVQSPRYKIIEKKQPVAFWCNPISGHNTLYWYLQNLGQGPELLIRYENEEAVDDSQLPKDRFSAERLKGVDSTLKIQPAELGDSAVYLCASSLSLSPGTGVDYTFGSGTRLTVV.

V gene TRBV12-5 combines with J gene TRBJ1-4; 9 bases line up with TRBD1. J was trimmed by 6 bases and V by 1 base; bases with no gene match: 0. Germline CDR1 reads LGHNT; CDR2 reads FRNRAP. The CDR3 consists of 14 residues. The CDR3 region is CASGLGQGDEKLFF. The CDR3 DNA follows: TGTGCTAGTGGTTTGGGACAGGGGGATGAAAAACTGTTTTTT.

The chain carries TRBV18 and TRBJ2-1; 7 bases are shared with TRBD1. The CDR3 length is 15 residues. V lost 3 bases and J lost 4; bases outside the gene matches: 6. CDR1 KGHSH and CDR2 LQKENI come from the germline V gene. In nucleotides, the CDR3 is TGTGCCAGCTCACCTCGGCAGGGGGTATACAATGAGCAGTTCTTC. Translation: CASSPRQGVYNEQFF.

The chain uses TRBV19 and TRBJ2-7; 9 positions match TRBD1. CDR3 length: 15 amino acids. The V segment lost 8 bases and the J segment 5 bases; nucleotides outside the gene matches: 13. Germline V gene sequence: CDR1 LNHDA, CDR2 SQIVND (reference sequence). In DNA, the CDR3 is TGTGCCAGTCGGGAGGCACAGGGGGCGTTCAACGAGCAGTACTTC. Its translation: CASREAQGAFNEQYF. The full variable domain, rest sourced from reference TRBV19 and TRBJ2-7, is DGGITQSPKYLFRKEGQNVTLSCEQNLNHDAMYWYRQDPGQGLRLIYYSQIVNDFQKGDIAEGYSVSREKKESFPLTVTSAQKNPTAFYLCASREAQGAFNEQYFGPGTRLTVT.

The genes are TRBV19 and TRBJ1-3, with 8 bases that match TRBD1. The ends lost 6 bases at V and 2 bases at J; junction bases unmatched: 6. The CDR3 runs to 15 residues. CDR1 and CDR2 from the germline V gene are LNHDA and SQIVND (reference sequence). This chain's CDR3 is CASSTQGATGNTIYF. CDR3 sequence (DNA): TGTGCCAGTAGCACCCAGGGGGCAACTGGAAACACCATATATTTT. The whole variable domain, filled in from reference TRBV19 and TRBJ1-3, reads DGGITQSPKYLFRKEGQNVTLSCEQNLNHDAMYWYRQDPGQGLRLIYYSQIVNDFQKGDIAEGYSVSREKKESFPLTVTSAQKNPTAFYLCASSTQGATGNTIYFGEGSWLTVV.